This TCR beta chain was recovered during a study of OX40 agonist ivuxolimab in advanced cancers. Whole-study findings and limits: At 0.1 to 3.0 mg/kg and by week 6, clonal expansion occurred in CD4+ and CD8+ blood T cells.

Produced via immunoSEQ multiplex PCR; TCRdb's table is partial and in-frame only. The sample yields some 78,000 clones, almost 95% seen once. With respect to this clone: Its antigen is unidentified.

Germline CDR1 MGHRA, CDR2 YSYEKL. The ends were cut back, 1 base at V and 0 bases at J, with 25 bases in the middle. The CDR3 sequence is 21 residues long. The sequence was obtained from an adult with an advanced solid tumor such as melanoma, head and neck, liver or kidney cancer. The material sequenced was CD4+ or CD8+ T cells sorted from blood, taken in a trial of the OX40 agonist ivuxolimab. The chain has TRBV4-1 and TRBJ1-3, with D perhaps TRBD1 (5 bases). CDR3 region: CASSQVPGITFSPSSGNTIYF. CDR3 coding DNA: TGCGCCAGCAGCCAAGTCCCAGGGATTACATTCAGTCCCAGCTCTGGAAACACCATATATTTT.